This is a list of T cell receptor beta chains from one sample in a study of beta chain features in type 1 diabetes. The repertoire was sequenced with immunoSEQ multiplex PCR; TCRdb's copy has only in-frame clones and lacks some. The table records 250,000 to 350,000 clones, approximately 14% of them present only once. Source material: naive CD4+ T cells from blood. The receptor set was obtained from a man younger than 40 with type 1 diabetes. The CDR3 runs from the conserved cysteine through the conserved F or W. A D gene is named only where the DNA matches it firmly. A clone size is listed for some rows: how often the clone was seen (once, few, many), or a class if it is expanded.

D: TRBD1; J: TRBJ1-1; size: few; V: TRBV5-1; CDR3: CASSGGTGGTEAFF; DNA: TGCGCCAGCAGCGGCGGGACAGGGGGGACTGAAGCTTTCTTT
D: -; J: TRBJ1-4; size: few; V: TRBV23-1; CDR3: CAGPNRGQSSTNEKLFF; DNA: TGCGCCGGCCCTAACCGTGGACAGTCTTCCACTAATGAAAAACTGTTTTTT
D: TRBD2; J: TRBJ2-7; size: -; V: TRBV28; CDR3: CASRFSGSPHEQYF; DNA: TGTGCCAGCAGGTTTAGCGGGAGTCCCCACGAGCAGTACTTC
D: TRBD1; J: TRBJ2-7; size: -; V: TRBV6-5; CDR3: CASSYSGTGYEQYF; DNA: TGTGCCAGCAGTTACTCCGGGACAGGATACGAGCAGTACTTC
D: -; J: TRBJ2-7; size: -; V: TRBV28; CDR3: CASSPTHYEQYF; DNA: TGTGCCAGCAGCCCCACTCACTACGAGCAGTACTTC
D: TRBD1; J: TRBJ2-6; size: few; V: TRBV10-3; CDR3: CAISPGQGFTGANVLTF; DNA: TGTGCCATCAGCCCGGGACAGGGGTTCACTGGGGCCAACGTCCTGACTTTC
D: TRBD1; J: TRBJ2-1; size: few; V: TRBV7-3; CDR3: CASREQGAGYNEQFF; DNA: TGTGCCAGCAGAGAACAGGGGGCCGGCTACAATGAGCAGTTCTTC
D: -; J: TRBJ1-2; size: few; V: TRBV7-2; CDR3: CASSLALPGGGYTF; DNA: TGTGCCAGCAGCTTAGCGCTCCCGGGGGGTGGCTACACCTTC
D: -; J: TRBJ1-5; size: -; V: TRBV7-8; CDR3: CASSDSSGTSYSNQPQHF; DNA: TGTGCCAGCAGCGACTCATCCGGGACATCTTATAGCAATCAGCCCCAGCATTTT
D: TRBD2; J: TRBJ2-7; size: few; V: TRBV25-1; CDR3: CASSEPGLAGYEQYF; DNA: TGTGCCAGCAGTGAACCGGGACTAGCGGGGTACGAGCAGTACTTC
D: -; J: TRBJ1-5; size: few; V: TRBV7-9; CDR3: CASSLEVGGFGNQPQHF; DNA: TGTGCCAGCAGCTTAGAGGTGGGGGGTTTCGGGAATCAGCCCCAGCATTTT
D: -; J: TRBJ2-1; size: -; V: TRBV5-6; CDR3: CASSLHLDLIYNEQFF; DNA: TGTGCCAGCAGCTTGCATCTGGACTTGATATACAATGAGCAGTTCTTC
D: -; J: TRBJ2-1; size: few; V: TRBV29-1; CDR3: CSVEDPGVPTSYNEQFF; DNA: TGCAGCGTTGAAGATCCGGGGGTCCCGACCTCCTACAATGAGCAGTTCTTC
D: -; J: TRBJ2-3; size: few; V: TRBV6-6; CDR3: CASSYGQGEADTQYF; DNA: TGTGCCAGCAGTTACGGTCAGGGGGAGGCAGATACGCAGTATTTT
D: TRBD1; J: TRBJ2-3; size: -; V: TRBV4-1; CDR3: CASSQGQGASTDTQYF; DNA: TGCGCCAGCAGCCAGGGACAGGGTGCAAGCACAGATACGCAGTATTTT
D: -; J: TRBJ2-1; size: -; V: TRBV4-3; CDR3: CASSQIAYNEQFF; DNA: TGCGCCAGCAGCCAAATAGCCTACAATGAGCAGTTCTTC
D: -; J: TRBJ2-7; size: few; V: TRBV20-1; CDR3: CSARVRGEQYF; DNA: TGCAGTGCGCGAGTCCGGGGCGAGCAGTACTTC
D: TRBD1; J: TRBJ1-5; size: few; V: TRBV18; CDR3: CASSPGGTVNQPQHF; DNA: TGTGCCAGCTCACCTGGAGGGACAGTTAATCAGCCCCAGCATTTT
D: TRBD1; J: TRBJ2-1; size: few; V: TRBV7-8; CDR3: CASRSTGTGYNEQFF; DNA: TGTGCCAGCAGGTCTACCGGGACAGGGTACAATGAGCAGTTCTTC
D: TRBD2; J: TRBJ2-2; size: few; V: TRBV5-5; CDR3: CASSYGLAGDGGELFF; DNA: TGTGCCAGCAGCTACGGACTAGCGGGAGATGGCGGGGAGCTGTTTTTT
D: -; J: TRBJ2-7; size: few; V: TRBV5-1; CDR3: CASRPEAGGSSYEQYF; DNA: TGCGCCAGCAGGCCTGAGGCGGGTGGAAGCTCCTACGAGCAGTACTTC
D: -; J: TRBJ1-5; size: -; V: TRBV7-2; CDR3: CASSLSLGSNQPQHF; DNA: TGTGCCAGCAGCTTGTCACTCGGTAGCAATCAGCCCCAGCATTTT
D: TRBD2; J: TRBJ2-1; size: few; V: TRBV9; CDR3: CASSPAAGGIGEQFF; DNA: TGTGCCAGCAGCCCCGCGGCGGGAGGAATAGGTGAGCAGTTCTTC
D: TRBD1; J: TRBJ1-1; size: few; V: TRBV5-1; CDR3: CASSLAGTVKAFF; DNA: TGCGCCAGCAGCTTGGCCGGGACAGTAAAAGCTTTCTTT
D: TRBD2; J: TRBJ2-1; size: few; V: TRBV11-2; CDR3: CATAVGAGGSNEQFF; DNA: TGTGCCACAGCAGTAGGAGCGGGAGGTAGCAATGAGCAGTTCTTC
D: -; J: TRBJ2-5; size: few; V: TRBV11-2; CDR3: CASSLLGSAVLGTQYF; DNA: TGTGCCAGCAGCTTATTGGGTTCCGCGGTTCTTGGGACCCAGTACTTC
D: TRBD1; J: TRBJ2-1; size: -; V: TRBV5-1; CDR3: CASSLFAQGSYNEQFF; DNA: TGCGCCAGCAGCTTGTTCGCACAGGGGTCCTACAATGAGCAGTTCTTC
D: -; J: TRBJ2-7; size: few; V: TRBV19; CDR3: CASSIAGAYEQYF; DNA: TGTGCCAGTAGTATAGCGGGAGCCTACGAGCAGTACTTC
D: TRBD1; J: TRBJ2-2; size: few; V: TRBV7-9; CDR3: CASSLKDRDTGELFF; DNA: TGTGCCAGCAGCTTAAAGGACAGGGACACCGGGGAGCTGTTTTTT
D: -; J: TRBJ2-7; size: few; V: TRBV25-1; CDR3: CASSRGSSYEQYF; DNA: TGTGCCAGCTCTAGGGGGTCCTCCTACGAGCAGTACTTC
D: TRBD2; J: TRBJ2-5; size: few; V: TRBV30; CDR3: CACGTSGSGETQYF; DNA: TGTGCCTGCGGGACTAGCGGGAGTGGAGAGACCCAGTACTTC
D: TRBD2; J: TRBJ2-7; size: -; V: TRBV5-4; CDR3: CASSADSGRTYEQYF; DNA: TGTGCCAGCAGCGCCGATAGCGGGAGAACTTACGAGCAGTACTTC
D: -; J: TRBJ1-1; size: -; V: TRBV29-1; CDR3: CSVVGGGTEAFF; DNA: TGCAGCGTTGTAGGGGGGGGAACTGAAGCTTTCTTT
D: -; J: TRBJ2-5; size: -; V: TRBV11-2; CDR3: CASSPYQETQYF; DNA: TGTGCCAGCAGCCCTTACCAAGAGACCCAGTACTTC
D: -; J: TRBJ2-1; size: -; V: TRBV27; CDR3: CASSPRDSSYNEQFF; DNA: TGTGCCAGCAGTCCGAGAGACAGTTCCTACAATGAGCAGTTCTTC
D: -; J: TRBJ1-2; size: -; V: TRBV14; CDR3: CASSQDWRGGNYGYTF; DNA: TGTGCCAGCAGCCAAGATTGGAGGGGCGGCAACTATGGCTACACCTTC
D: TRBD2; J: TRBJ2-1; size: -; V: TRBV11-3; CDR3: CASSLASSGNEQFF; DNA: TGTGCCAGCAGCTTAGCTTCTAGCGGTAATGAGCAGTTCTTC
D: TRBD2; J: TRBJ2-7; size: few; V: TRBV18; CDR3: CASSPAGEGYEQYF; DNA: TGTGCCAGCTCACCAGCGGGAGAAGGGTACGAGCAGTACTTC
D: TRBD1; J: TRBJ1-1; size: -; V: TRBV7-2; CDR3: CASSPRQGGAEAFF; DNA: TGTGCCAGCAGCCCGAGACAGGGTGGGGCTGAAGCTTTCTTT
D: TRBD1; J: TRBJ1-2; size: -; V: TRBV18; CDR3: CASSPGQESYGYTF; DNA: TGTGCCAGCTCCCCTGGACAGGAGAGCTATGGCTACACCTTC
D: TRBD1; J: TRBJ2-1; size: few; V: TRBV4-2; CDR3: CASRPDRGRGDEQFF; DNA: TGTGCCAGCAGACCAGACAGGGGGCGCGGAGATGAGCAGTTCTTC
D: TRBD1; J: TRBJ2-1; size: few; V: TRBV7-9; CDR3: CASSLGTGADNEQFF; DNA: TGTGCCAGCAGCCTAGGGACAGGGGCCGACAATGAGCAGTTCTTC
D: -; J: TRBJ1-1; size: few; V: TRBV19; CDR3: CASTQGADRGEAFF; DNA: TGTGCCAGTACCCAAGGGGCAGATCGCGGAGAAGCTTTCTTT
D: TRBD2; J: TRBJ2-7; size: few; V: TRBV7-9; CDR3: CASRGTSGSYEQYF; DNA: TGTGCCAGCAGGGGTACTAGCGGTTCCTACGAGCAGTACTTC
D: TRBD1; J: TRBJ2-1; size: few; V: TRBV28; CDR3: CASSSPGQGDHNEQFF; DNA: TGTGCCAGCAGTTCCCCGGGACAGGGGGACCACAATGAGCAGTTCTTC
D: TRBD1; J: TRBJ1-2; size: -; V: TRBV6-5; CDR3: CASRARDRGVYGYTF; DNA: TGTGCCAGCAGAGCCAGGGACAGGGGGGTCTATGGCTACACCTTC
D: -; J: TRBJ1-2; size: -; V: TRBV21-1; CDR3: CASSTCYVGYTF; DNA: TGTGCCAGCAGCACATGCTACGTTGGCTACACCTTC
D: -; J: TRBJ2-7; size: few; V: TRBV18; CDR3: CASSPLEGNYEQYF; DNA: TGTGCCAGCTCACCATTGGAGGGGAACTACGAGCAGTACTTC
D: -; J: TRBJ1-5; size: few; V: TRBV13; CDR3: CASGSGRYQPQHF; DNA: TGTGCCAGCGGATCAGGGCGGTATCAGCCCCAGCATTTT
D: TRBD1; J: TRBJ2-1; size: few; V: TRBV6-5; CDR3: CASSYSDRALEQFF; DNA: TGTGCCAGCAGTTACTCGGACAGGGCGTTGGAGCAGTTCTTC